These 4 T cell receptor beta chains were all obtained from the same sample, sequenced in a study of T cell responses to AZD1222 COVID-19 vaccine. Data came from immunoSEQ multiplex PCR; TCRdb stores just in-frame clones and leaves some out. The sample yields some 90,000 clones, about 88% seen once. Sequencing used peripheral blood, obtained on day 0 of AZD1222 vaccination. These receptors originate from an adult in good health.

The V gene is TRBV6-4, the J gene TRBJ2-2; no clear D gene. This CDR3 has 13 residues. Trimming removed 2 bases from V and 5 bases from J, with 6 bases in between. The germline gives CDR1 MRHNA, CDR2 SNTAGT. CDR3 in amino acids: CASSDPDTGELFF. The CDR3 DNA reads TGTGCCAGCAGTGACCCTGATACCGGGGAGCTGTTTTTT.

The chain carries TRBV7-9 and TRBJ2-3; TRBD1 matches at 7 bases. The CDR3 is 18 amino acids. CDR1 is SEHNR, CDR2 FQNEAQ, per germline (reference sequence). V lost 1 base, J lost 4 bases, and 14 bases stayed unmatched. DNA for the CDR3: TGTGCCAGCAGCTTAGTAGGGTGGGGACAGAACGTCCCAGATACGCAGTATTTT. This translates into CASSLVGWGQNVPDTQYF.

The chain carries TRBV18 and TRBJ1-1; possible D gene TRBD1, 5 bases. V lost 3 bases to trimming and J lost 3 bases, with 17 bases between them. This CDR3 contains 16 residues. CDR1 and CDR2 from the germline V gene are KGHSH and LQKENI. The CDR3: CASSPTPGGRDTEAFF. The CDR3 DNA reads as TGTGCCAGCTCACCGACCCCCGGGGGGAGGGACACTGAAGCTTTCTTT.

This chain's CDR3 is CATSRDQGGTYGYTF. CDR3 DNA sequence: TGTGCCACCAGCAGAGACCAAGGGGGGACCTATGGCTACACCTTC. The genes are TRBV15 and TRBJ1-2, with D maybe TRBD1 (6 bases). The CDR3 sequence is 15 residues long. CDR1 and CDR2 (germline): LNHNV, YYDKDF (reference sequence). The V end was cut by 0 bases, the J end by 4 bases, with 12 bases between.